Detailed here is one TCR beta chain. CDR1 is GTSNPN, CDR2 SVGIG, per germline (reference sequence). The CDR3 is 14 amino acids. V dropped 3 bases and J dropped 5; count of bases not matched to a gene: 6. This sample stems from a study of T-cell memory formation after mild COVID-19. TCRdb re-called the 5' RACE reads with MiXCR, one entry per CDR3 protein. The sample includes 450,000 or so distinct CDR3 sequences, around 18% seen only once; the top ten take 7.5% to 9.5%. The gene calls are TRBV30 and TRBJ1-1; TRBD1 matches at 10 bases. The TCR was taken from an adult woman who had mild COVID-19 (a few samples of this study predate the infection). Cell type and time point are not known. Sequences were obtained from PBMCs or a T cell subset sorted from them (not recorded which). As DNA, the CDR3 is TGTGCCTGGAGCCGGGACAGGGGAGGTACTGAAGCTTTCTTT. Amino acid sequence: CAWSRDRGGTEAFF.